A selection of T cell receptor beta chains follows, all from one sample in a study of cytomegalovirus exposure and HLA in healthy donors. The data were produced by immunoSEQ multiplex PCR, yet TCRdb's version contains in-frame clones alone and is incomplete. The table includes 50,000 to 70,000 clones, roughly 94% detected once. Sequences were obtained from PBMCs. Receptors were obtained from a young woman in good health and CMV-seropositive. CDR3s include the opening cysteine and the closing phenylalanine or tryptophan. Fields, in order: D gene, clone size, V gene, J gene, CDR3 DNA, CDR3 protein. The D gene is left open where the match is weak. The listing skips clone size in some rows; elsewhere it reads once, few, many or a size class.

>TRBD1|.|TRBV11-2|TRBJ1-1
TGTGCCAGCAGCGACGCGACAGGGGGCGGGAACACTGAAGCTTTCTTT
CASSDATGGGNTEAFF
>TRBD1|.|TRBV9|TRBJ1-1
TGTGCCAGCAGCGGTCCATGGACAGGGATGGGAGCTTTCTTT
CASSGPWTGMGAFF
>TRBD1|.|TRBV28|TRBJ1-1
TGTGCCAGCAGTTTGGCCGGACAGGGGGCTGCTGAAGCTTTCTTT
CASSLAGQGAAEAFF
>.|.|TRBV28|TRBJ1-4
TGTGCCAGCAGGAACCGGGACATCTTAGAAAAACTGTTTTTT
CASRNRDILEKLFF
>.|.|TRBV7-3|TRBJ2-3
TGTGCCAGCAGCCCCGGACTACTCAGGGCCACAGATACGCAGTATTTT
CASSPGLLRATDTQYF
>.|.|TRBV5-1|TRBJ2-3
TGCGCCAGCAGCTTGGTGCCCGGGACGGGGGGCACAGATACGCAGTATTTT
CASSLVPGTGGTDTQYF
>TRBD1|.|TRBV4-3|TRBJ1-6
TGCGCCAGCAGCCAAGACTCGGCAGGGGGCAACTCACCCCTCCACTTT
CASSQDSAGGNSPLHF
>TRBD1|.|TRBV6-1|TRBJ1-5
TGTGCCAGCAGTGAATGGACAGGGCTCAATCAGCCCCAGCATTTT
CASSEWTGLNQPQHF
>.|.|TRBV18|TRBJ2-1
TGTGCCAGCTCCGCCGGGTCCTACAATGAGCAGTTCTTC
CASSAGSYNEQFF
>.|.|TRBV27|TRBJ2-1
TGTGCCAGCAGTCCCGGGACTTGGGTCAACAATGAGCAGTTCTTC
CASSPGTWVNNEQFF
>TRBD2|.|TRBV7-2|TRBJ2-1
TGTGCCAGCAGCATAGACGTTAGCGGGGGGCCCTACAATGAGCAGTTCTTC
CASSIDVSGGPYNEQFF
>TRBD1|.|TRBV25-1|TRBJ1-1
TGTGCCAGCAGTGAATGGGACAGGAACACTGAAGCTTTCTTT
CASSEWDRNTEAFF
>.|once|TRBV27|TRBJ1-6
TGTGCCAGCAGTTCGAAAGGGGCTGCTAATTCACCCCTCCACTTT
CASSSKGAANSPLHF
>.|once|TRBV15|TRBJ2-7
TGTGCCACCAGCAGGGACAGATCCTACGAGCAGTACTTC
CATSRDRSYEQYF
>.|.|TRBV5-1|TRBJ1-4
TGCGCCAGCAGCTTGGCCGCAGGGGCGTACGATGAAAAACTGTTTTTT
CASSLAAGAYDEKLFF
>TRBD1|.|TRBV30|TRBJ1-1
TGTGCCTATGACAGGGCGAATTCTGAAGCTTTCTTT
CAYDRANSEAFF
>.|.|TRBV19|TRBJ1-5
TGTGCCAGTAGTATATCGGACAATGGGGTAAGGGGGCCCCAGCATTTT
CASSISDNGVRGPQHF
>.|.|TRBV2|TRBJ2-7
TGTGCCAGCGCCAGGGGCGGGGGCTACGAGCAGTACTTC
CASARGGGYEQYF
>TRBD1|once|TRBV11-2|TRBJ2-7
TGTGCCAGCAGCTTAGGGGACAGGGTCTACGAGCAGTACTTC
CASSLGDRVYEQYF
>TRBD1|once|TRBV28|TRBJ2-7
TGTGCCAGCACCCTAAACGACAGGGACTACGAGCAGTACTTC
CASTLNDRDYEQYF
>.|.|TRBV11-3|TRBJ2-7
TGTGCCAGCAGCCCAGGAGGAAAGAACTACGAGCAGTACTTC
CASSPGGKNYEQYF
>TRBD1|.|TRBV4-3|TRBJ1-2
TGCGCCAGCAGCCAAGATTCGAGGACAGGGCACTATGGCTACACCTTC
CASSQDSRTGHYGYTF
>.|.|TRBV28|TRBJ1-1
TGTGCCAGCAGAATCCCTTCGGGGGGAAACACTGAAGCTTTCTTT
CASRIPSGGNTEAFF
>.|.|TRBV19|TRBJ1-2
TGTGCCAGTGTCTCCACAGGATTCTATGGCTACACCTTC
CASVSTGFYGYTF
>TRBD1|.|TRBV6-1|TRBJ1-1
TGTGCCAGCAGAAACAGGGGGGGGATGAACACTGAAGCTTTCTTT
CASRNRGGMNTEAFF
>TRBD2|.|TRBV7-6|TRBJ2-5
TGTGCCAGCTCTGGTCGCTTAGCGGGGATCTCTGAGACCCAGTACTTC
CASSGRLAGISETQYF
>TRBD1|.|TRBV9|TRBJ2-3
TGTGCCAGCTCCCCGGGACAGCCCACAGATACGCAGTATTTT
CASSPGQPTDTQYF
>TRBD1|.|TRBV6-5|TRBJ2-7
TGTGCCAGCAGTTACTCGATGACAGGGGTCGAGCAGTACTTC
CASSYSMTGVEQYF
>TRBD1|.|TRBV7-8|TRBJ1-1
TGTGCCAGCAGCTTAGAGGGACAGGACACTGAAGCTTTCTTT
CASSLEGQDTEAFF
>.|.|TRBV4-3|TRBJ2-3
TGCGCCAGCAGCCAAGGAGCAAACACAGATACGCAGTATTTT
CASSQGANTDTQYF
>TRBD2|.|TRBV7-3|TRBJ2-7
TGTGCCAGCAGCGGGACTAGCGGGGGAGAAACCTACGAGCAGTACTTC
CASSGTSGGETYEQYF
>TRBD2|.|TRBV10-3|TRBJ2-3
TGTGCCATCAGTGACAGACTAGCGGGAGACTCAGATACGCAGTATTTT
CAISDRLAGDSDTQYF
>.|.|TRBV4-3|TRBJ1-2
TGCGCCAGCAGCCAAGTCCGGCAGGGAGGCGGCTACACCTTC
CASSQVRQGGGYTF
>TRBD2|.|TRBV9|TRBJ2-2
TGTGCCAGCAGCGCAAGACTAGCGGGTTTCACCGGGGAGCTGTTTTTT
CASSARLAGFTGELFF
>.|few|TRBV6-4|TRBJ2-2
TGTGCCAGCAGTGACTCGACAAACACCGGGGAGCTGTTTTTT
CASSDSTNTGELFF
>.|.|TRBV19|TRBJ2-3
TGTGCCAGTAACCGGGGGAGGACAGATACGCAGTATTTT
CASNRGRTDTQYF
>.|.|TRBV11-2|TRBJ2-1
TGTGCCAGCAGCTTAGATCGTCCGAATGAGCAGTTCTTC
CASSLDRPNEQFF
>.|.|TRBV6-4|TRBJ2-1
TGTGCCAGCAGTGACACGACTTACAATGAGCAGTTCTTC
CASSDTTYNEQFF
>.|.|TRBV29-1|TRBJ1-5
TGCAGCGTCTCCCAGGGGCGTCAGCCCCAGCATTTT
CSVSQGRQPQHF
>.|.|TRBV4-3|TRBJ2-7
TGCGCCAGCAGCCAACCCGATCAACTAACCCCCTACGAGCAGTACTTC
CASSQPDQLTPYEQYF